Described below is a single T cell receptor (beta chain) sequence and its context. Antigen unknown. This sample is part of a study of long-term antiretroviral therapy in people with HIV. Germline CDR1 MDHEN, CDR2 SYDVKM. Trimming left V 2 bases short and J 5 bases short, with 5 bases between. This CDR3 is 12 amino acids long. Study outcomes and limitations: It was observed that HIV repertoires exhibited narrower CDR3 length ranges than controls. No data were available on ART adherence, viral resistance or therapy changes.

The authors ran the immunoSEQ assay, v3.0, at survey level. This table comes from immunoSEQ multiplex PCR, and its TCRdb copy is limited to in-frame clones, with some not included. The table shows 22,000 or so clones, with about 90% occurring only once. Specimen: unsorted PBMCs, collected about 2.7 years after starting antiretroviral therapy. The clonotype comes from a woman aged 50 to 60 with HIV. V and J are TRBV28 and TRBJ2-3; D gene ambiguous. This CDR3 reads CASSLGRDTQYF. The CDR3 coding sequence is TGTGCCAGCAGTTTAGGTCGAGATACGCAGTATTTT.